The rows below give T cell receptor beta chains drawn from one sample of a study of T cells in Graves' hyperthyroidism and ophthalmopathy. Using its own MiXCR run on the multiplex PCR reads, TCRdb lists one record per CDR3 protein. The profile shows around 600,000 distinct CDR3 sequences, 11% to 15% of them singletons. The sample consisted of blood. The receptors here all came from a woman between 18 and 30 years old with Graves' ophthalmopathy. The CDR3 runs from the conserved cysteine through the conserved F or W. A D gene is named only where the DNA matches it firmly. Size is stated for part of the rows, as once, few or many counts, or as a class when the clone is expanded.

-	TRBD2	TRBV7-2	TRBJ2-3	CASSPWGLAGNTDTQYF	TGTGCCAGCTCACCTTGGGGACTAGCGGGGAACACAGATACGCAGTATTTT
few	-	TRBV5-5	TRBJ2-2	CASSWGGGTNTGELFF	TGTGCCAGCAGCTGGGGAGGAGGGACGAACACCGGGGAGCTGTTTTTT
many	-	TRBV30	TRBJ2-1	CAWSVRLFNEQFF	TGTGCCTGGAGTGTACGACTTTTCAATGAGCAGTTCTTC
-	TRBD1	TRBV6-1	TRBJ2-3	CASSTGDRGPATQYF	TGTGCCAGCAGCACCGGAGACAGGGGCCCCGCTACGCAGTATTTT
-	-	TRBV19	TRBJ2-3	CASSLDRTVTQYF	TGTGCCAGTAGTTTGGACAGAACAGTTACGCAGTATTTT
-	-	TRBV6-5	TRBJ2-2	CASSYSGLFGGELFF	TGTGCCAGCAGTTACTCGGGACTCTTTGGCGGGGAGCTGTTTTTT
many	-	TRBV6-1	TRBJ1-6	CASSERNFPDSNSPLHF	TGTGCCAGCAGTGAAAGGAACTTCCCGGACAGTAATTCACCCCTCCACTTT
-	-	TRBV9	TRBJ1-5	CASSVQGDSNQPQHF	TGTGCCAGCAGCGTCCAGGGAGATAGCAATCAGCCCCAGCATTTT
few	-	TRBV9	TRBJ1-2	CASSVQDSAFYGYTF	TGTGCCAGCAGCGTACAGGACAGTGCTTTCTATGGCTACACCTTC
few	-	TRBV7-9	TRBJ1-3	CASSLYGSSGNTIYF	TGTGCCAGCAGCTTATATGGCAGCTCTGGAAACACCATATATTTT
few	TRBD1	TRBV6-1	TRBJ2-7	CASSQTGTGPGYEQYF	TGTGCCAGCAGTCAAACCGGGACAGGGCCGGGCTACGAGCAGTACTTC
many	TRBD2	TRBV27	TRBJ2-7	CASSLSGRTYEQYF	TGTGCCAGCAGTTTAAGCGGGAGGACCTACGAGCAGTACTTC
few	-	TRBV14	TRBJ2-7	CASSPYRTSYEQYF	TGTGCCAGCAGCCCGTACAGGACCTCCTACGAGCAGTACTTC
few	TRBD2	TRBV9	TRBJ2-2	CASSAHGGAGGAGELFF	TGTGCCAGCAGCGCCCACGGAGGGGCGGGAGGAGCCGGGGAGCTGTTTTTT
many	-	TRBV5-8	TRBJ2-5	CASGFRDGEAYQETQYF	TGTGCCAGCGGGTTTCGTGACGGGGAGGCGTACCAAGAGACCCAGTACTTC
many	-	TRBV6-5	TRBJ2-1	CASSYSGPSVDEQFF	TGTGCCAGCAGTTACTCGGGTCCTAGCGTCGATGAGCAGTTCTTC